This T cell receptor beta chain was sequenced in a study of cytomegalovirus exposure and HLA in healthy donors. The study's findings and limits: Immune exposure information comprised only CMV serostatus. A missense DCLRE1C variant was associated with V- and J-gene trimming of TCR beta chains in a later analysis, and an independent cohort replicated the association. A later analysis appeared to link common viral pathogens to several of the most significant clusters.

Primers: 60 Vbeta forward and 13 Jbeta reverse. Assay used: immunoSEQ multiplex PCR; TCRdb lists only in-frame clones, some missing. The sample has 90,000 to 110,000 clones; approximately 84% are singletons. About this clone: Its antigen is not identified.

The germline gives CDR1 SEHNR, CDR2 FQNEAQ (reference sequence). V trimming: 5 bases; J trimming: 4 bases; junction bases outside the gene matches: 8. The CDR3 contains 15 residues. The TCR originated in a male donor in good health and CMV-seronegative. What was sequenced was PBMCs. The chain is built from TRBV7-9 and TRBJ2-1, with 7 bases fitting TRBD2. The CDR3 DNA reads TGTGCCAGCAGCCCCGGGGGACTAAGTTACAATGAGCAGTTCTTC. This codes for CASSPGGLSYNEQFF.